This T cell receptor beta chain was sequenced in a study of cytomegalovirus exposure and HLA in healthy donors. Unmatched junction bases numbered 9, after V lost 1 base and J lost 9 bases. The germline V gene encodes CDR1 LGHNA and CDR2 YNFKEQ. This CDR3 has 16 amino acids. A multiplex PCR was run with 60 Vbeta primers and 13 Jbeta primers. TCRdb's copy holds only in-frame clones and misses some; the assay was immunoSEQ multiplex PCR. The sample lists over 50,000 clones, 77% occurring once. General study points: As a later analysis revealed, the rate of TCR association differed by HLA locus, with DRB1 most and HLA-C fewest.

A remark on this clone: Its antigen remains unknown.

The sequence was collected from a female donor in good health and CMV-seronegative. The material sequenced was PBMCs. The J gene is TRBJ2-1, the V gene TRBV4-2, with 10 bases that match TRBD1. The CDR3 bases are TGTGCCAGCAGCCAAGTCTTGGGACAGGGGATCGGTGAGCAGTTCTTC. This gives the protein CASSQVLGQGIGEQFF.